This T cell receptor (beta chain) came from a study of T cell repertoires in cytomegalovirus infection. For the study at large: An indication of both CMV infection and matching HLA type came from public TCR beta signatures.

This clonotype occurred a few times. Its antigen is as yet unknown. Each CDR3 protein is one row after TCRdb ran MiXCR on the reads. The table has 750,000 to 900,000 distinct CDR3 sequences, under 35% seen once. With 1 base clipped from V and 5 bases from J, the junction kept 1 base outside the gene matches. The CDR3 spans 15 residues. Notes on the study in general: The study identified carriers of CMV plus the relevant HLA from cumulative public TCR beta family frequency. Dominating the ex vivo response were HLA-C-restricted CMV-specific TCR beta clonotypes.

The specimen comprised cultured CD8+ T cells from PBMCs, sampled from culture after CMV antigen stimulation. This receptor was identified in a human donor in good health (CMV status not recorded). Some clones in this sample may be carry-over from other donors' samples. The V call is TRBV12-3 or TRBV12-4, the J call TRBJ1-6; 8 bases line up with TRBD1. CDR3 nucleotides: TGTGCCAGCAGTTTAGACAGGGGGGATAATTCACCCCTCCACTTT. Its protein product is CASSLDRGDNSPLHF.